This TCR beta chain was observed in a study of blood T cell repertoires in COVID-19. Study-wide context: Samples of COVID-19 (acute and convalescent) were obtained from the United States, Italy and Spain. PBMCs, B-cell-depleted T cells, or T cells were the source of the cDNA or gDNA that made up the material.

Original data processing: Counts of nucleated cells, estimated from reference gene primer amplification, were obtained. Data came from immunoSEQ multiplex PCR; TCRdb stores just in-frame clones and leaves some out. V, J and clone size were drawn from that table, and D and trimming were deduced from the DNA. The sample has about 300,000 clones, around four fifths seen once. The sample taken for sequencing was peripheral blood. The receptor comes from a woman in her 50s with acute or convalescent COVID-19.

The CDR3 DNA reads as TGTGCCAGCAGACAACTAGCGGGAGGAAATACGCAGTATTTT. This sequence encodes CASRQLAGGNTQYF. The rearrangement uses TRBV27 and TRBJ2-3, with TRBD2 identical over 12 bases. V was pared by 6 bases and J by 7 bases, with 5 bases of the junction left unmatched. The CDR3 length is 14 residues. The germline V gene has CDR1 MNHEY and CDR2 SMNVEV (reference sequence).